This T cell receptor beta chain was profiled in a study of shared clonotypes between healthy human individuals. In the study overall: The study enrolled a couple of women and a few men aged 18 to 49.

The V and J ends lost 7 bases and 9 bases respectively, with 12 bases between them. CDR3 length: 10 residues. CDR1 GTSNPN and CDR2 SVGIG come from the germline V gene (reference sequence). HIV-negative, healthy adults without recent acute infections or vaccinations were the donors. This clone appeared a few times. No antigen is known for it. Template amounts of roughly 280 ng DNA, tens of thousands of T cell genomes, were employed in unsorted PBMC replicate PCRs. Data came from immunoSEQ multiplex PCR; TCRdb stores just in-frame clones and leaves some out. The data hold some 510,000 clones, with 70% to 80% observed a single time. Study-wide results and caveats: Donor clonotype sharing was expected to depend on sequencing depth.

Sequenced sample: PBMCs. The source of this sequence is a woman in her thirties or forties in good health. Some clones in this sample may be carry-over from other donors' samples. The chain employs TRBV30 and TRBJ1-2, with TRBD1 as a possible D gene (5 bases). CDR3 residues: CASEGFRYTF. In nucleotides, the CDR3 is TGTGCCTCCGAGGGGTTTCGCTACACCTTC.